This T cell receptor beta chain was sequenced in a study of cytomegalovirus exposure and HLA in healthy donors. Study-level points and caveats: The listing of roughly 160 TCR beta chains classed them as cytomegalovirus-associated. In an earlier analysis, in roughly 580 donors, most V segments appeared productive either ~90% or ~30% of the time. A later analysis revealed that TCR association rates differed between HLA loci, peaking at DRB1 and bottoming out at HLA-C.

Primers: 60 Vbeta forward and 13 Jbeta reverse. Using immunoSEQ multiplex PCR, the repertoire was profiled, and TCRdb retains in-frame clones only, with some absent. The sample consists of around 98,000 clones, approximately 79% of them appearing once. This clone has more than one count but fewer than ten. Antigen specificity is unknown. The CDR3 consists of 14 residues. The germline V gene has CDR1 SGHTA and CDR2 FQGTGA. The V end was cut by 5 bases, the J end by 4 bases, with 15 bases between. In nominal health when sampled, donors likely had unrecorded immune exposures nonetheless. This receptor was obtained from a woman in her 40s in good health and CMV-seronegative. The V gene is TRBV7-3, the J gene TRBJ2-7; TRBD2 is a possible D gene (7 bases). The sample taken for sequencing was PBMCs. CDR3 in amino acids: CASSLGAGAYEQYF. The CDR3 DNA sequence: TGTGCCAGCAGCCTAGGGGCGGGGGCATACGAGCAGTACTTC.